The 10 T cell receptor beta chains below come from one sample, sequenced in a study of shared clonotypes between healthy human individuals (dated by TCRdb to 2020 to 2022). The library was made by the immunoSEQ multiplex PCR assay. TCRdb carries this immuneACCESS record with in-frame sequences only. Its versions omit some clonotypes, under half of them owing to an unresolved V gene in the studies checked, with the rest unexplained. The sample data list about 510,000 clones, and roughly 85% of these were observed just once. The top ten clonotypes cover roughly an eighth of the sample. Sequencing input: PBMCs. All receptors come from a woman in her 40s in good health. Some clones in this sample may be carry-over from other donors' samples.

The chain uses TRBV7-9 and TRBJ1-1; the match to TRBD1 covers 11 bases. The CDR3 spans 15 residues. V lost 5 bases to trimming and J lost 5 bases; unmatched junction nucleotides: 7. Germline V gives CDR1 SEHNR, CDR2 FQNEAQ (reference sequence). The CDR3 region is CASSPGQGARTEAFF. CDR3 coding DNA: TGTGCCAGCAGCCCTGGACAGGGGGCGAGAACTGAAGCTTTCTTT. Full variable domain (remainder filled in from reference TRBV7-9 and TRBJ1-1): DTGVSQNPRHKITKRGQNVTFRCDPISEHNRLYWYRQTLGQGPEFLTYFQNEAQLEKSRLLSDRFSAERPKGSFSTLEIQRTEQGDSAMYLCASSPGQGARTEAFFGQGTRLTVV.

V usage is TRBV10-3 and J usage is TRBJ2-7; the match to TRBD1 covers 8 bases. J lost 12 bases, V lost 1 base, and 17 bases had no gene match. Germline V gene data show CDR1 as ENHRY and CDR2 as SYGVKD. There are 16 residues in the CDR3. The CDR3 loop is CAISELGQATPYGLYF. The CDR3, as DNA: TGTGCCATCAGTGAGTTGGGACAGGCAACCCCTTACGGGCTGTACTTC.

The table lists this clone with a count of one. The chain is built from TRBV6-1 and TRBJ2-5; no clear D gene. V shed 4 bases and J shed 5 bases, with 14 bases lying between them. Germline lookup yields CDR1 MNHNS and CDR2 SASEGT. The CDR3 contains 14 residues. This CDR3 reads CASSVGRARETQYF. In nucleotides, the CDR3 is TGTGCCAGCAGTGTGGGCCGGGCTCGCGAGACCCAGTACTTC.

The chain recombines TRBV6-6 with TRBJ1-6; a possible D gene is TRBD1 (5 bases). V was shortened by 6 bases and J by 10 bases, with 10 bases between the two germline ends. Germline V gives CDR1 MNHNY, CDR2 SVGAGI (reference sequence). CDR3 length: 12 residues. This CDR3 is CASSLRGSPLHF. The CDR3 nucleotides are TGTGCCAGCAGCCTCCGGGGGTCACCCCTCCACTTT.

The CDR3 spells CASSPPGHDYGYTF. Written as DNA, the CDR3 is TGTGCCAGCAGCCCCCCGGGACATGACTATGGCTACACCTTC. This chain links TRBV11-2 with TRBJ1-2; D perhaps matches TRBD1 (6 bases). The CDR3 contains 14 residues. The V end lost 5 bases, the J end lost 3 bases, and 13 bases lay between the germline ends. Germline V gene lookup returns CDR1 SGHAT and CDR2 FQNNGV.

CDR3 nucleotide sequence: TGTGCCAGCAGACCGGGACAGGGGGTTTACGAGCAGTACTTC. This sequence encodes CASRPGQGVYEQYF. V usage is TRBV2 and J usage is TRBJ2-7; 11 bases map to TRBD1. This CDR3 has 14 amino acids. Unmatched junction bases numbered 5, after V lost 6 bases and J lost 4 bases. Germline lookup yields CDR1 SNHLY and CDR2 FYNNEI. Drawing the rest from reference TRBV2 and TRBJ2-7, the complete variable domain is EPEVTQTPSHQVTQMGQEVILRCVPISNHLYFYWYRQILGQKVEFLVSFYNNEISEKSEIFDDQFSVERPDGSNFTLKIRSTKLEDSAMYFCASRPGQGVYEQYFGPGTRLTVT.

The gene calls are TRBV5-1 and TRBJ2-5, with no clear D. The CDR3 covers 10 residues. The germline V and J ends were trimmed by 0 bases and 9 bases, with 3 bases remaining between them. The germline V gene encodes CDR1 SGHRS and CDR2 YFSETQ. This chain's CDR3 is CASSLGAQYF. CDR3 bases: TGCGCCAGCAGCTTGGGGGCCCAGTACTTC.

The genes are TRBV7-6 and TRBJ2-5; no clear D. V lost 5 bases and J 4 bases, leaving 8 bases between the germline ends. The germline CDR1 and CDR2 sequences are SGHVS and FNYEAQ. The CDR3 contains 12 residues. CDR3 sequence reads: CASSESRETQYF. The CDR3 DNA sequence: TGTGCCAGCAGCGAGAGCCGAGAGACCCAGTACTTC.

J is TRBJ2-1 and V is TRBV11-2; D not resolved. CDR1 and CDR2 (germline): SGHAT, FQNNGV. The CDR3 contains 14 residues. With 3 bases removed from V and 8 bases from J, the gap between germline ends came to 14 bases. CDR3 residues: CASSFDPPGDEQFF. The DNA for the CDR3 is TGTGCCAGCAGCTTCGACCCCCCTGGCGATGAGCAGTTCTTC.

Details on this clone: The identical CDR3 is also encoded by other nucleotide sequences in the sample. This chain joins TRBV18 and TRBJ2-1, with D possibly being TRBD2 (6 bases). This CDR3 has 12 amino acids. Per germline, CDR1 KGHSH and CDR2 LQKENI. The V end was cut by 1 base, the J end by 10 bases, with 8 bases between. The CDR3 DNA reads TGTGCCAGCTCACCACGCGGGGACGAGCAGTTCTTC. It translates to CASSPRGDEQFF.